This TCR beta chain comes out of a study of T cell responses to AZD1222 COVID-19 vaccine. As to this clone: The antigen remains undetermined.

Method: immunoSEQ multiplex PCR; TCRdb's copy keeps in-frame clones and lacks some. The sample consists of more than 100,000 clones, around 92% of them appearing once. Whole-study results and caveats: Seropositive at baseline were only a handful of AZD1222 recipients.

This receptor was obtained from an adult who received the AZD1222 COVID-19 vaccine. Source: peripheral blood, taken 28 days after the second AZD1222 dose.

CDR3 nucleotide sequence: TGCGCCAGCAGCGGTATAGCGGGAGTTCAGAATGAGCAGTTCTTC. Its protein is CASSGIAGVQNEQFF. The J gene is TRBJ2-1, the V gene TRBV5-1; 9 bases fit TRBD2. The CDR3 runs to 15 residues. Germline CDR1 and CDR2: SGHRS and YFSETQ. V was clipped by 4 bases and J by 7 bases; unmatched bases: 9.